This is a list of T cell receptor beta chains from one sample in a study of human T cells and chemical hapten exposure. A single record per CDR3 protein comes from TCRdb applying MiXCR to the RACE reads. The sample lists 250,000 or so distinct CDR3 sequences; around 7.7% were seen once. The sequences come from whole blood, collected in connection with sensitization to the hapten diphenylcyclopropenone (DPC). The receptors were sampled from a man aged 18 to 30 with alopecia areata. Some clones in this sample may be carry-over from other donors' samples. CDR3s include the opening cysteine and the closing phenylalanine or tryptophan. A D gene is named only where the DNA matches it firmly. For some rows the clone size is stated as once, few or many, or as a class when expanded; others skip it.

v_gene	d_gene	j_gene	abundance	CDR3nt	CDR3aa
TRBV5-8	-	TRBJ2-5	many	TGTGCCAGCAGCTTGGGGGACAAGAACGGAGAGACCCAGTACTTC	CASSLGDKNGETQYF
TRBV6-5	TRBD2	TRBJ2-5	many	TGTGCCAGCAGTTCCCTACCTAGCGGGGACCAAGAGACCCAGTACTTC	CASSSLPSGDQETQYF
TRBV7-9	-	TRBJ1-4	few	TGTGCCAGCAGCGCCGCTACAGCCGGAATGATAAGTGAAAAACTGTTTTTT	CASSAATAGMISEKLFF
TRBV7-9	-	TRBJ1-1	-	TGTGCCAGCAGCATACCACAGGGTCGATGGACTGAAGCTTTCTTT	CASSIPQGRWTEAFF
TRBV20-1	-	TRBJ1-1	-	TGCAGTGCTAGAGATCATCGGCGCACTGAAGCTTTCTTT	CSARDHRRTEAFF
TRBV20-1	-	TRBJ1-5	-	TGCAGTGCTAGGGGTTCGGGGGGCAATCAGCCCCAGCATTTT	CSARGSGGNQPQHF
TRBV6-6	-	TRBJ1-1	few	TGTGCCAGCAGATCCACTGAGACTGAAGCTTTCTTT	CASRSTETEAFF
TRBV2	-	TRBJ1-5	once	TGTGCCAGCAGTGAGGGCCCTCAGTTCAATCAGCCCCAGCATTTT	CASSEGPQFNQPQHF
TRBV29-1	-	TRBJ2-7	-	TGCAGCGTTGGTACAGCGGAGCAGTACTTC	CSVGTAEQYF
TRBV6-5	-	TRBJ2-5	many	TGTGCCACCACCGGGGAGACCCAGTACTTC	CATTGETQYF
TRBV18	TRBD2	TRBJ2-3	-	TGTGCCAGCTCACCGAGATCCCTAGCGGGGGGATTTAACACAGATACGCAGTATTTT	CASSPRSLAGGFNTDTQYF
TRBV11-2	-	TRBJ2-6	-	TGTGCCAGCAGCTTAGATACACCCGGGGCCAACGTCCTGACTTTC	CASSLDTPGANVLTF
TRBV20-1	-	TRBJ2-7	many	TGCAGTGCTAGCCCTTTCCCCGGTGGCGGCGAGCAGTACTTC	CSASPFPGGGEQYF
TRBV6-2/TRBV6-3	TRBD2	TRBJ2-3	few	TGTGCCAGCAGTTACTGGACTAGCGGGGGCACCGATACGCAGTATTTT	CASSYWTSGGTDTQYF
TRBV28	-	TRBJ2-7	few	TGTGCCAGCAGATGGACAGAGACCTACGAGCAGTACTTC	CASRWTETYEQYF
TRBV7-9	-	TRBJ2-5	-	TGTGCCAGCAGCTTAGGAAATTTTCACAGACGGTACCAAGAGACCCAGTACTTC	CASSLGNFHRRYQETQYF
TRBV28	-	TRBJ1-5	many	TGTGCCAGCAGCCCCTTTCGGGGGCGAGAAACTAGCAATCAGCCCCAGCATTTT	CASSPFRGRETSNQPQHF